The present TCR beta chain was sequenced within a study of molecular identifiers for immune sequencing clone quantification. Study-wide context: Split five ways in replicates, RNA from about 20,000 or 100,000 naive CD8 cells had four portions sequenced.

The authors sorted naive CD8 T cells as CD8+CD4-CCR7+CD45RA+. This clonotype occurred many times. Previously described methods and listed TCR primers were used for bulk TCR libraries. TCRdb itself ran the PCR reads through MiXCR, one entry per CDR3 protein. This sample has hundreds of thousands of distinct CDR3 sequences, with about 25% found just once. The CDR3 extends over 14 amino acids. Per the germline V gene, CDR1 is SGHRS and CDR2 is YFSETQ. The V and J ends lost 0 bases and 3 bases respectively, with 10 bases between them. J is TRBJ2-7 and V is TRBV5-1; D remains ambiguous. Material for sequencing was naive CD8+ T cells from blood, with Jurkat cell RNA spiked in. Subset meaning: FACS-sorted CD8+CD4-CCR7+CD45RA+ naive T cells. The receptor comes from a human donor in good health. Some libraries in this study had Jurkat cell RNA spiked in. CDR3 in amino acids: CASSLGGFNYEQYF. The CDR3 region has the DNA TGCGCCAGCAGCTTGGGGGGATTTAACTACGAGCAGTACTTC.